This TCR beta chain was sequenced for a study of T cells in women clearing cervical HPV infection. As regards this clone: The read finishes 3 residues shy of the CDR3 end, and the germline J gene is used to complete it.

CDR1 is DFQATT and CDR2 is SNEGSKA in the germline V gene (reference sequence). V lost 6 bases and J lost 2; bases outside the gene matches: 12. The CDR3 runs to 17 residues. Assay: immunoSEQ multiplex PCR; the TCRdb copy retains only in-frame clones and omits some. The record lists 15,000 or so clones, of which the ten most abundant hold 6.5% to 9%. This receptor was taken from a woman aged 18 to 69 with a cervical HPV16 infection that either progressed to CIN3+ or cleared (not recorded which). V usage is TRBV20-1 and J usage is TRBJ2-4; 11 positions match TRBD1. Sequenced material: blood buffy coat. The CDR3 bases that were read are TGCAGTGCAAAAGGGACAGGGGGGCAGATGACCAAAAACATT. Its protein is CSAKGTGGQMTKNI. Given in full, the CDR3 is CSAKGTGGQMTKNIQYF.